The text below deals with one T cell receptor (beta chain). The data originate from a study of cytomegalovirus exposure and HLA in healthy donors. The method was immunoSEQ multiplex PCR; TCRdb's version includes in-frame clones alone and lacks a portion of them. The sample consists of 66,000 or so clones, 97% of them appearing once. The germline gives CDR1 GTSNPN, CDR2 SVGIG (reference sequence). The CDR3 has 14 amino acids. The trim removed 3 bases at V and 2 bases at J, leaving 5 bases unmatched. Material for sequencing was PBMCs. The sequence came from a woman aged 18-29 years in good health and CMV-seropositive. The rearrangement links TRBV30 to TRBJ2-7; 9 bases line up with TRBD1. This CDR3 reads CAWRGTGSPYEQYF. The DNA of the CDR3 is TGTGCCTGGAGGGGGACAGGGTCCCCCTACGAGCAGTACTTC.